These T cell receptor beta chains were read from a single sample in a study of T cells in Graves' hyperthyroidism and ophthalmopathy. From the multiplex PCR reads, TCRdb called clonotypes with MiXCR, one entry per CDR3 protein. This table has 550,000 to 700,000 distinct CDR3 sequences, under 15% appearing once. The sequenced sample was blood. These receptors originate from a middle-aged woman with Graves' ophthalmopathy. The CDR3 runs from the conserved cysteine through the conserved F or W. The D gene is left open where the match is weak. Expanded clones get a size class; other rows say once, few or many, or leave the size out.

cdr3_aa,cdr3_nt,j_call,v_call,clone_size,d_call,cdr3_length
CASSGGRNTEAFF,TGTGCCAGCAGCGGGGGCAGGAACACTGAAGCTTTCTTT,TRBJ1-1,TRBV7-3,many,-,13
CASQGNEQYF,TGTGCCAGCCAGGGAAACGAGCAGTACTTC,TRBJ2-7,TRBV2,many,-,10
CASSRTRNYGYTF,TGTGCCAGCAGTCGGACCCGAAACTATGGCTACACCTTC,TRBJ1-2,TRBV6-1,few,-,13
CSARATGGHQPQHF,TGCAGTGCTAGAGCGACAGGGGGCCATCAGCCCCAGCATTTT,TRBJ1-5,TRBV20-1,many,TRBD1,14
CASSTSGRGFGGELFF,TGTGCCAGCAGTACCTCGGGCAGGGGATTTGGCGGGGAGCTGTTTTTT,TRBJ2-2,TRBV12-3/TRBV12-4,many,-,16
CASQKYEQYF,TGTGCCAGCCAAAAATACGAGCAGTACTTC,TRBJ2-7,TRBV6-1,many,-,10
CASAGAHSYEQYF,TGTGCCAGCGCGGGGGCCCACTCCTACGAGCAGTACTTC,TRBJ2-7,TRBV6-5,many,-,13
CATSDSRTGDYEQYF,TGTGCCACCAGTGATTCGAGGACAGGGGACTACGAGCAGTACTTC,TRBJ2-7,TRBV24-1,many,TRBD1,15
CASSFLSSARTDTQYF,TGTGCCAGCAGCTTTCTGTCTAGCGCCCGCACAGATACGCAGTATTTT,TRBJ2-3,TRBV7-8,few,-,16
CASSIWHTGNQPQHF,TGTGCCAGTAGTATTTGGCACACAGGGAATCAGCCCCAGCATTTT,TRBJ1-5,TRBV19,-,-,15
CAISAGTERAEETQYF,TGTGCCATCAGTGCTGGGACGGAGAGGGCAGAAGAGACCCAGTACTTC,TRBJ2-5,TRBV10-3,many,-,16
CASSYWDSETGELFF,TGTGCCAGCAGTTACTGGGACAGTGAAACCGGGGAGCTGTTTTTT,TRBJ2-2,TRBV6-5,many,TRBD1,15
CASNSDPNQYEQYF,TGTGCCAGCAACTCGGACCCAAATCAGTACGAGCAGTACTTC,TRBJ2-7,TRBV7-8,many,-,14
CASSSTDSGTGELFF,TGTGCCAGCTCATCGACCGATAGCGGAACCGGGGAGCTGTTTTTT,TRBJ2-2,TRBV18,few,-,15
CASSLAGNNYGYTF,TGTGCCAGCAGCTTAGCCGGCAATAACTATGGCTACACCTTC,TRBJ1-2,TRBV7-2,many,-,14
CASSRGQPMTYEQYF,TGTGCCAGCAGTCGGGGACAGCCGATGACCTACGAGCAGTACTTC,TRBJ2-7,TRBV7-9,many,TRBD1,15
CASSPRTGDNTEAFF,TGTGCCAGTAGTCCAAGGACAGGGGATAACACTGAAGCTTTCTTT,TRBJ1-1,TRBV19,many,TRBD1,15
CASSVVGTGSYEQYF,TGTGCCAGCAGTGTGGTTGGGACAGGCTCCTACGAGCAGTACTTC,TRBJ2-7,TRBV6-2/TRBV6-3,-,TRBD1,15
CSARGSVGTYF,TGCAGTGCTAGGGGTTCAGTAGGGACCTATTTT,TRBJ1-5,TRBV20-1,many,-,11
CASSSTGTGLNYGYTF,TGTGCCAGCAGTTCAACCGGGACAGGGCTCAACTATGGCTACACCTTC,TRBJ1-2,TRBV28,many,TRBD1,16
CASSYSPPGVGYEQYF,TGTGCCAGCAGTTACTCGCCGCCAGGGGTAGGCTACGAGCAGTACTTC,TRBJ2-7,TRBV6-2/TRBV6-3,few,-,16
CASGQPGLGETQYF,TGTGCCAGCGGCCAGCCGGGACTTGGGGAGACCCAGTACTTC,TRBJ2-5,TRBV7-9,-,-,14
CSVARTTHPARETQYF,TGCAGCGTTGCGCGGACTACCCACCCGGCGCGGGAGACCCAGTACTTC,TRBJ2-5,TRBV29-1,few,-,16
CASVSGGTEAFF,TGTGCCAGCGTTTCAGGGGGCACTGAAGCTTTCTTT,TRBJ1-1,TRBV2,few,TRBD1,12
CASSTDQGTDTQYF,TGTGCCAGCAGCACGGACCAAGGCACAGATACGCAGTATTTT,TRBJ2-3,TRBV7-2,-,-,14
CSASRQSNEQYF,TGCAGTGCTAGTAGACAGTCCAACGAGCAGTACTTC,TRBJ2-7,TRBV20-1,many,-,12
CASSPLAGPYEQYF,TGTGCCAGCAGTCCTCTAGCGGGACCCTACGAGCAGTACTTC,TRBJ2-7,TRBV28,many,TRBD2,14
CASSPRDSSNYGYTF,TGTGCCAGCTCACCCCGGGACAGCAGTAACTATGGCTACACCTTC,TRBJ1-2,TRBV18,many,TRBD1,15
CASSFLSGSYEQYF,TGTGCCAGCAGTTTCTTAAGCGGGAGCTACGAGCAGTACTTC,TRBJ2-7,TRBV27,many,TRBD2,14
CASSLFGSNQPQHF,TGTGCCAGCAGCTTATTCGGTAGCAATCAGCCCCAGCATTTT,TRBJ1-5,TRBV7-2,many,-,14
CASSFGGRGRAFF,TGTGCCAGCAGTTTCGGGGGCCGAGGTCGGGCTTTCTTC,TRBJ1-1,TRBV6-5,-,-,13
CASSSPRGHGAETQYF,TGTGCCAGCAGCTCACCCCGGGGGCATGGGGCAGAGACCCAGTACTTC,TRBJ2-5,TRBV7-8,-,-,16
CATTGGGAANTGELFF,TGTGCCACCACCGGGGGAGGCGCAGCGAACACCGGGGAGCTGTTTTTT,TRBJ2-2,TRBV24-1,many,-,16
CATSREIGNTIYF,TGTGCCACCAGCAGGGAAATTGGAAACACCATATATTTT,TRBJ1-3,TRBV15,many,-,13
CASSLVFRGTEAFF,TGTGCCAGCAGCTTGGTCTTCAGGGGTACTGAAGCTTTCTTT,TRBJ1-1,TRBV5-6,many,-,14
CASRYRQGSNQPQHF,TGTGCCAGCAGGTATAGACAGGGAAGCAATCAGCCCCAGCATTTT,TRBJ1-5,TRBV6-5,few,TRBD1,15
CASSIAGTDTYEQYF,TGCGCCAGCAGCATTGCCGGGACAGACACCTACGAGCAGTACTTC,TRBJ2-7,TRBV5-1,few,TRBD1,15
CASSFDRVGYEQYF,TGTGCCAGCAGCTTCGACAGGGTCGGTTACGAGCAGTACTTC,TRBJ2-7,TRBV7-8,few,TRBD1,14
CSATNTGNTEAFF,TGCAGTGCCACCAATACAGGGAACACTGAAGCTTTCTTT,TRBJ1-1,TRBV20-1,many,-,13
CASSYSYNTEAFF,TGTGCCAGCAGTTACTCGTATAACACTGAGGCTTTCTTT,TRBJ1-1,TRBV6-5,many,-,13
CASSSYRVSSYNEQFF,TGTGCCAGCAGCTCGTACAGGGTCAGCTCCTACAATGAGCAGTTCTTC,TRBJ2-1,TRBV11-2,few,-,16